These T cell receptor beta chains were read from a single sample in a study of T cell responses to AZD1222 COVID-19 vaccine. Method: immunoSEQ multiplex PCR; TCRdb's copy keeps in-frame clones and lacks some. The sample lists roughly 120,000 clones, 80% to 90% seen once, with just under 9.5% in the top ten. The starting material was peripheral blood, obtained on day 0 of AZD1222 vaccination. The receptors here all came from an adult in good health. The CDR3 runs from the conserved cysteine through the conserved F or W. The order of the fields is clone size, D gene, V gene, J gene, CDR3 DNA, CDR3 protein. D genes are given only for firm matches. Size is stated for part of the rows, as once, few or many counts, or as a class when the clone is expanded.

abundance: -
d_gene: -
v_gene: TRBV24-1
j_gene: TRBJ2-2
CDR3nt: TGTGCCGCAAGTTCGCAGGTGGCAGGGAAGGCCGGGGAGCTGTTTTTT
CDR3aa: CAASSQVAGKAGELFF

abundance: -
d_gene: TRBD1
v_gene: TRBV7-6
j_gene: TRBJ2-5
CDR3nt: TGTGCCAGCAGCGCCGGGACAGGGGGCGGTTGGGAGACCCAGTACTTC
CDR3aa: CASSAGTGGGWETQYF

abundance: -
d_gene: -
v_gene: TRBV3-1/TRBV3-2
j_gene: TRBJ1-2
CDR3nt: TGTGCCAGCAGCCTTGAAACGAACCAGGGAAGTCTTGGCTACACCTTC
CDR3aa: CASSLETNQGSLGYTF

abundance: -
d_gene: -
v_gene: TRBV28
j_gene: TRBJ1-1
CDR3nt: TGTGCCAGCAGACTGTACCACCCGCAGGGTGAAGCTTTCTTT
CDR3aa: CASRLYHPQGEAFF

abundance: once
d_gene: -
v_gene: TRBV12-3/TRBV12-4
j_gene: TRBJ1-1
CDR3nt: TGTGCCAGCCTCCTAGGAGACACTGAAGCTTTCTTT
CDR3aa: CASLLGDTEAFF

abundance: -
d_gene: -
v_gene: TRBV30
j_gene: TRBJ1-2
CDR3nt: TGTGCCTGGATCAGGGACAATCGGAACTATGGCTACACCTTC
CDR3aa: CAWIRDNRNYGYTF

abundance: -
d_gene: -
v_gene: TRBV6-5
j_gene: TRBJ1-5
CDR3nt: TGTGCCAGCAGGCAGGGTACGGGTGGTCAGCCCCAGCATTTT
CDR3aa: CASRQGTGGQPQHF

abundance: -
d_gene: -
v_gene: TRBV9
j_gene: TRBJ2-5
CDR3nt: TGTGCCAGCAGCGGCGGGACAGTCCAAGAGACCCAGTACTTC
CDR3aa: CASSGGTVQETQYF

abundance: -
d_gene: -
v_gene: TRBV18
j_gene: TRBJ2-2
CDR3nt: TGTGCCAGCTCACCACCTGACAGGACCTTGGCGAACACCGGGGAGCTGTTTTTT
CDR3aa: CASSPPDRTLANTGELFF

abundance: -
d_gene: -
v_gene: TRBV4-3
j_gene: TRBJ1-2
CDR3nt: TGCGCCAGCAGCCAAGAGTTCAGGGAGGACTATGGCTACACCTTC
CDR3aa: CASSQEFREDYGYTF

abundance: -
d_gene: -
v_gene: TRBV19
j_gene: TRBJ2-5
CDR3nt: TGTGCCAGTAGTTTGACATTTTACCAAGAGACCCAGTACTTC
CDR3aa: CASSLTFYQETQYF

abundance: -
d_gene: TRBD1
v_gene: TRBV19
j_gene: TRBJ1-2
CDR3nt: TGTGCCAGTAGTACCCTGACAGGGAACTATGGCTACACCTTC
CDR3aa: CASSTLTGNYGYTF

abundance: -
d_gene: -
v_gene: TRBV7-3
j_gene: TRBJ2-3
CDR3nt: TGTGCCAGCAGCTCCGCTAGCACAGATACGCAGTATTTT
CDR3aa: CASSSASTDTQYF

abundance: -
d_gene: -
v_gene: TRBV28
j_gene: TRBJ2-7
CDR3nt: TGTGCCAGCAGTTCGGGGGGCTTCTACGAGCAGTACTTC
CDR3aa: CASSSGGFYEQYF

abundance: -
d_gene: -
v_gene: TRBV4-1
j_gene: TRBJ1-5
CDR3nt: TGCGCCAGCAGCCAATCTTTAGATCAGCCCCAGCATTTT
CDR3aa: CASSQSLDQPQHF

abundance: -
d_gene: -
v_gene: TRBV15
j_gene: TRBJ1-2
CDR3nt: TGTGCCACCAGCAGCCGGGACCGAGCCTATGGCTACACCTTC
CDR3aa: CATSSRDRAYGYTF

abundance: -
d_gene: TRBD1
v_gene: TRBV6-6
j_gene: TRBJ2-7
CDR3nt: TGTGCCAGCGGTGGACAGGGTCCCGACGAGCAGTACTTC
CDR3aa: CASGGQGPDEQYF

abundance: -
d_gene: TRBD2
v_gene: TRBV24-1
j_gene: TRBJ2-3
CDR3nt: TGTGCCACCAGTGATCCGACTAGCGGGGGGCGTGCAGATACGCAGTATTTT
CDR3aa: CATSDPTSGGRADTQYF

abundance: -
d_gene: -
v_gene: TRBV19
j_gene: TRBJ2-3
CDR3nt: TGTGCCAGTACCCCCGTATCTAGCACAGATACGCAGTATTTT
CDR3aa: CASTPVSSTDTQYF

abundance: few
d_gene: -
v_gene: TRBV29-1
j_gene: TRBJ1-5
CDR3nt: TGCAGCGTAATTTTCGGGGGCAATCAGCCCCAGCATTTT
CDR3aa: CSVIFGGNQPQHF

abundance: -
d_gene: TRBD2
v_gene: TRBV5-6
j_gene: TRBJ2-1
CDR3nt: TGTGCCAGCAGCTTGGTTAGAGCGGGGCGCAATGAGCAGTTCTTC
CDR3aa: CASSLVRAGRNEQFF

abundance: once
d_gene: -
v_gene: TRBV9
j_gene: TRBJ2-7
CDR3nt: TGTGCCAGCAGCAAAGGAGGACAGAGATACTACGAGCAGTACTTC
CDR3aa: CASSKGGQRYYEQYF

abundance: -
d_gene: -
v_gene: TRBV19
j_gene: TRBJ1-4
CDR3nt: TGTGCCAGTAGTATAGGGATCGCAACTAATGAAAAACTGTTTTTT
CDR3aa: CASSIGIATNEKLFF

abundance: -
d_gene: -
v_gene: TRBV30
j_gene: TRBJ2-2
CDR3nt: TGTGCCTGGACAGCGTACACCGGGGAGCTGTTTTTT
CDR3aa: CAWTAYTGELFF